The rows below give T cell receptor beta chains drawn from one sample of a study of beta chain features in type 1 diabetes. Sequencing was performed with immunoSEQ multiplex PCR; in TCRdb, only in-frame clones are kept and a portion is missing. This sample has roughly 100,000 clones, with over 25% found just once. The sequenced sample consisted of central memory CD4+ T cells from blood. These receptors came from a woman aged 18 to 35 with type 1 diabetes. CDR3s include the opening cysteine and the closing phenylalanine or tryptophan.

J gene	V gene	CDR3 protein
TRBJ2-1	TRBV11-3	CASSLGGGVWNEQFF
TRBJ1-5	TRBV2	CASGRNSNQPQHF
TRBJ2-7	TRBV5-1	CASSPRGGTGQYEQYF
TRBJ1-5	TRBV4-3	CASSQDLMGGHSNQPQHF
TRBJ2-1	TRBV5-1	CASSLEGGPSNEQFF
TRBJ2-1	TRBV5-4	CASRWDYQRDVEQFF
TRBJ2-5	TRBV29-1	CSVEVNSRETQYF
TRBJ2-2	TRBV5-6	CASSFGHLRNTGELFF
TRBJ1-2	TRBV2	CASSGGAGDYGYTF
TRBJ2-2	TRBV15	CATSRDRLAGVEELFF
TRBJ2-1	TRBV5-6	CASSFGTRNEQFF
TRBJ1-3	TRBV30	CAWSGTGGRNTIYF
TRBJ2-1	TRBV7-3	CASSLWGGPLNEQFF
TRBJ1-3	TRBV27	CASRPRVDSGNTIYF
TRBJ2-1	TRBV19	CASKTSGRLMSNEQFF
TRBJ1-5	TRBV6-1	CASSWDRGGGQPQHF
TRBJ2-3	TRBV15	CATSREDLAGGSDTQYF
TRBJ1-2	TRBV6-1	CASSEFGRSYGYTF
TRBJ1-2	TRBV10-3	CATLPGGGDYGYTF
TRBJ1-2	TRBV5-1	CASSFQGRDGYTF
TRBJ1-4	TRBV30	CAWSSGGKLFF
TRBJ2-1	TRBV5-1	CASSREGGDYNEQFF
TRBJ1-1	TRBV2	CASTQTGTFTEAFF
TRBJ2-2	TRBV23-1	CASSHWSPHRGAVF
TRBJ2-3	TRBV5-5	CASSSIDSTDTQYF
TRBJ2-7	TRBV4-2	CASSPRLAQAYEQYF
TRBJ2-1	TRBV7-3	CASSLTSGRALDEQFF
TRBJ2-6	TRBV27	CASSGGGHSGANVLTF
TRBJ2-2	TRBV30	CAWSRGTEGGELFF
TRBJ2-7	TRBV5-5	CASSLVGAGKTYEQYF
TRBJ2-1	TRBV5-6	CASHTGGNEQFF
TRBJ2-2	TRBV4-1	CASSPGDRNTGELFF
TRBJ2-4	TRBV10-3	CAISGGHGQGPAKNIQYF
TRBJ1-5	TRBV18	CASSDRVAGNQPQHF
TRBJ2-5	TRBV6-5	CASSYSPGQTQYF
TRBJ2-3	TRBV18	CASSPLQDSTDTQYF
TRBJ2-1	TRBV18	CASSPPSGTSSYNEQFF
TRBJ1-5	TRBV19	CASSDRVSQQPQHF
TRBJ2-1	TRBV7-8	CASTKMTGRSYNEQFF
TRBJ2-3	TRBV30	CAGALAQDTQYF
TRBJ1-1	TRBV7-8	CASSSGQTHTEAFF
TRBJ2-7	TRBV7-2	CASSLAGTSGPAYEQYF
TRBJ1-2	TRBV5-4	CASRQGASYGYTF
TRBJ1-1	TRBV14	CASSRPGTGGMNTEAFF
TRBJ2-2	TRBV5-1	CASSPTGVNTGELFF
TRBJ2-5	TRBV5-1	CASSSRGDSQETQYF
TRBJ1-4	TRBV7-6	CASSFQGAATNEKLFF
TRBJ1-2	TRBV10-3	CAISDPSWGGGGYTF
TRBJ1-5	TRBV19	CASRRGNGNQPQHF
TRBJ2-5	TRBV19	CASSRLEQETQYF
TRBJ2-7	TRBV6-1	CASRVPLREQYF
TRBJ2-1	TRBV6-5	CASRAWDSYNEQFF
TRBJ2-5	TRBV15	CATSREGGKGETQYF
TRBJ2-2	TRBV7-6	CASSSSFNTGELFF
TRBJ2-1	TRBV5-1	CASSPLYNEQFF
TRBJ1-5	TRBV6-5	CASSYSGIGGNQPQHF
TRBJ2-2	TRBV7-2	CASSPDSGRPGELFF